The next 6 T cell receptor beta chains were all read from a single sample in a study of patients and donors after allogeneic stem cell transplantation (TCRdb year 2020). The library was prepared using RT-PCR. The listed sequencing device is NextSeq 550. The raw public reads went through TCRdb reprocessing: fastp at Q25, MiXCR clone calling, in-frame beta chains kept. Entries are consolidated by CDR3 protein sequence, retaining the most common genes and DNA. The sample table shows 800,000 to 1,000,000 distinct CDR3 sequences, and over 15% are seen once. Of the sample, 5% to 6.5% falls within the top ten clones. The sequenced sample consisted of blood, either unsorted or a sorted T cell fraction (not recorded which). The receptors derive from a human donor who was either an allogeneic HSCT recipient or a stem cell or donor lymphocyte infusion donor (not recorded which). It is not recorded whose cells these are; they may come from a transplant donor.

This clonotype was detected a few times. The J gene is TRBJ1-2, the V gene TRBV9; D perhaps matches TRBD1 (6 bases). The CDR3 spans 14 residues. Trimming pared 4 bases from V and 4 bases from J, leaving 14 bases between. From germline, CDR1 is SGDLS and CDR2 YYNGEE. For the CDR3, the DNA is TGTGCCAGCAGCTCTGGGGGCAGTTTCTATGGCTACACCTTC. Residues: CASSSGGSFYGYTF.

This clonotype has only a few counts. V gene TRBV5-1 combines with J gene TRBJ2-1, with a possible D match to TRBD1 (5 bases). V was clipped by 4 bases and J by 9 bases, with 17 bases between them. This CDR3 comprises 14 residues. CDR1 and CDR2 (germline): SGHRS, YFSETQ. CDR3 sequence: CASSLHPDRFEQFF. For the CDR3, the DNA is TGCGCCAGCAGCCTCCACCCTGACAGATTTGAGCAGTTCTTC.

At least ten counts were recorded for this clonotype. The junction departs from germline at one end; a sequencing error may be responsible. The chain combines TRBV29-1 with TRBJ2-1, with D possibly matching TRBD2 (5 bases). CDR1 is SQVTM and CDR2 is ANQGSEA in the germline V gene. The CDR3 has 9 residues. The CDR3, as DNA: TGCAGCGCCGGGGATGAGGAGTTCTTC. Encoded protein: CSAGDEEFF.

The gene calls are TRBV7-9 and TRBJ2-1, with 7 nucleotides matching TRBD2. The CDR3 is made up of 15 amino acids. The V and J ends lost 0 bases and 8 bases, in that order; junction bases with no gene match: 7. Germline-derived CDR1 and CDR2 are SEHNR and FQNEAQ (reference sequence). CDR3 nucleotides: TGTGCCAGCAGCTTAGCGCGGACTAGTGCACATGAGCAGTTCTTC. Translation gives CASSLARTSAHEQFF.

The genes are TRBV15 and TRBJ2-3, with D unresolved. The CDR3 is 14 residues long. V gave up 9 bases and J gave up 0 bases, with 13 bases separating them. CDR1 is LNHNV and CDR2 is YYDKDF in the germline V gene (reference sequence). In DNA form, the CDR3 reads TGTGCCACTAAAAGGGTGATTAGCACAGATACGCAGTATTTT. Translating it yields CATKRVISTDTQYF.

In this sample, this clonotype turned up a few times. The rearrangement links TRBV24-1 to TRBJ2-7; D not resolved. This CDR3 comprises 15 residues. CDR1 is KGHDR, CDR2 SFDVKD, per germline. V shed 2 bases and J shed 2 bases, with 12 bases lying between them. The DNA of the CDR3 is TGTGCCACCAGTGATTCCGCATCGGGTCCCTACGAGCAGTACTTC. Translating it yields CATSDSASGPYEQYF.